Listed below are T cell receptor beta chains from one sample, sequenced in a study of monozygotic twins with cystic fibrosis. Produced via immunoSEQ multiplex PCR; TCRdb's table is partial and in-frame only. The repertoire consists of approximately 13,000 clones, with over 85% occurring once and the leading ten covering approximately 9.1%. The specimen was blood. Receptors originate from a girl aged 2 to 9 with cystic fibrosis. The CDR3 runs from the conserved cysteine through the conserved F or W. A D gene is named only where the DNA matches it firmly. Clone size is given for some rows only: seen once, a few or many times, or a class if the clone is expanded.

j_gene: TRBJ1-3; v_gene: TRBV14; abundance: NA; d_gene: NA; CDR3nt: TGTGCCAGCAGCCCATCTGGAAACACCATATATTTT; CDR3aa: CASSPSGNTIYF
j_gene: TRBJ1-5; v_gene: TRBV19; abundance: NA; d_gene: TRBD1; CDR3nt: TGTGCCAGTAGTATGCTGGACAGGGGGCACAATCAGCCCCAGCATTTT; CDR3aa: CASSMLDRGHNQPQHF
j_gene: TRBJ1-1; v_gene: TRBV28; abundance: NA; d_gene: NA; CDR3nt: TGTGCCAGCAGAACCAACAGGGTGGGCACTGAAGCTTTCTTT; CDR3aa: CASRTNRVGTEAFF
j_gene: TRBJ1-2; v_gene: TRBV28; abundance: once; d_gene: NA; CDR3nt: TGTGCCAGCAACTCGGCGTACTATGGCTACACCTTC; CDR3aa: CASNSAYYGYTF
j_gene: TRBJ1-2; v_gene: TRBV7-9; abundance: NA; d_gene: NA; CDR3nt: TGTGCCAGCAGCTTAGGGGGAGGGGCAGGGATCTATGGCTACACCTTC; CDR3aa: CASSLGGGAGIYGYTF
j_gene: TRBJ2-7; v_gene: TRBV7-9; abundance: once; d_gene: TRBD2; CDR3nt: TGTGCCAGCAGCGCCTTGGGGACTAGCTCCTACGAGCAGTACTTC; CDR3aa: CASSALGTSSYEQYF
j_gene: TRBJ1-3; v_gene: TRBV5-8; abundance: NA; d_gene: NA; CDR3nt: TGTGCCAGCAGCTTCGGGTCCCAGGCCGGGCTAAACACCATATATTTT; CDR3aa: CASSFGSQAGLNTIYF
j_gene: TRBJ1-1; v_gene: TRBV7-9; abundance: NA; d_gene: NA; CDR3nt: TGTGCCAGCAGCTTCGATACCCCAGGGGCCACTGAAGCTTTCTTT; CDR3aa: CASSFDTPGATEAFF
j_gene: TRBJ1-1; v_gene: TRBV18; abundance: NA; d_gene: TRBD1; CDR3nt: TGTGCCAGCTCAGTCCGACAGGGGAACACTGAAGCTTTCTTT; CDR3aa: CASSVRQGNTEAFF
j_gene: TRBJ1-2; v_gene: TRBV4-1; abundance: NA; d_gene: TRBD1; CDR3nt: TGCGCCAGCAGCCAATCCCCCGGGACAGTTGGAGTCTATGGCTACACCTTC; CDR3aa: CASSQSPGTVGVYGYTF
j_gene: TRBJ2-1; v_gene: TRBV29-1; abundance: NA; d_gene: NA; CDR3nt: TGCAGCGTCATCCGACAGGTCGGTGAGCAGTTCTTC; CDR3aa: CSVIRQVGEQFF
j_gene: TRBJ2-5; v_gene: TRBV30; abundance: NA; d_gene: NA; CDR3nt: TGTGCCTGGAGTGTACAGGGTAGGGAGACCCAGTACTTC; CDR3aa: CAWSVQGRETQYF
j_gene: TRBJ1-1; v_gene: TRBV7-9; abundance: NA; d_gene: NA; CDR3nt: TGTGCCAGCAGCCTCCCCGGGAACACTGAAGCTTTCTTT; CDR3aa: CASSLPGNTEAFF
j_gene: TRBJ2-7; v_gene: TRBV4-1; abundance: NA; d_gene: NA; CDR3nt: TGCGCCAGCAGCCGCGAAGAGGCGGGACCAGAGTACGAGCAGTACTTC; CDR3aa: CASSREEAGPEYEQYF
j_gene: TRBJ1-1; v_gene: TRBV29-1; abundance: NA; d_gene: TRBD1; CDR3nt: TGCAGCGTTAAACCGGGACAGGTGAACACTGAAGCTTTCTTT; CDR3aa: CSVKPGQVNTEAFF
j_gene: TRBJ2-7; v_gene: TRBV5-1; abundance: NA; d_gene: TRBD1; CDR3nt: TGCGCCAGCAGCCCCTATTTGGACAGGGTTGACGAGCAGTACTTC; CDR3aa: CASSPYLDRVDEQYF
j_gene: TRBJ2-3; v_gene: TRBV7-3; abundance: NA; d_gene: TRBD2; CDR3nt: TGTGCCAGCAGCTTAACGGGTGGGACTAGCGCAGATACGCAGTATTTT; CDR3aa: CASSLTGGTSADTQYF
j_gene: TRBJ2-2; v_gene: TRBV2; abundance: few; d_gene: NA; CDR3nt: TGTGCCAGCAGTGACCGTATGGGAGCCACCGGGGAGCTGTTTTTT; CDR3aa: CASSDRMGATGELFF
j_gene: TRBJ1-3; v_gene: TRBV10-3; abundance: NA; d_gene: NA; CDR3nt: TGTGCCATCAGTGAGTACGACTCTGGAAACACCATATATTTT; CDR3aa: CAISEYDSGNTIYF
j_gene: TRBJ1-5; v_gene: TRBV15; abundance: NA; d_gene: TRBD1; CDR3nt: TGTGCCACCAGCAGAGATGAAGCGAGGACAGGGGATCAGCCCCAGCATTTT; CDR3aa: CATSRDEARTGDQPQHF
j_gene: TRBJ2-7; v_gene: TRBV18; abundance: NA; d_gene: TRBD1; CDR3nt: TGTGCCAGCTCACCCCGGACAGGCTTATCCTACGAGCAGTACTTC; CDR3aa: CASSPRTGLSYEQYF
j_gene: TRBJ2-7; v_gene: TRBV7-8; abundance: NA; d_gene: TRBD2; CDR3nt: TGTGCCAGCAGCTTATGGACTAGCGGGAGTACGTATGTCTCCGAGCAGTACTTC; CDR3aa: CASSLWTSGSTYVSEQYF
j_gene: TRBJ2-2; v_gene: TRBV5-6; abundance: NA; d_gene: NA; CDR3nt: TGTGCCAGCAGCTTGGCCGGGGGCGGGGAGCTGTTTTTT; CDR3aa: CASSLAGGGELFF
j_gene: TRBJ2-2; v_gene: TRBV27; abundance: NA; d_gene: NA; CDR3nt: TGTGCCAGCAAGGAGGCGATCACCGGGGAGCTGTTTTTT; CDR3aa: CASKEAITGELFF
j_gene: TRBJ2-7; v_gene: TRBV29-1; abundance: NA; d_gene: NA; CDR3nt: TGCAGCGTTGAAGATGTTGGGGACACCTCCTACGAGCAGTACTTC; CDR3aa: CSVEDVGDTSYEQYF
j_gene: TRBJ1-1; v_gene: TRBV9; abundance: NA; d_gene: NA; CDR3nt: TGTGCCAGCAGCGACAGTAACACTGAAGCTTTCTTT; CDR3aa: CASSDSNTEAFF
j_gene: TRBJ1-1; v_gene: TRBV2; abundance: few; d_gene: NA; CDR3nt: TGTGCCAGCAGTGAAGGGACAGAAGCTTTCTTT; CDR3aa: CASSEGTEAFF
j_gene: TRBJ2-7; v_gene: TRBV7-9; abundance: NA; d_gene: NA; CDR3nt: TGTGCCACTACGGAGGTCGTGGGGAGCTACGAGCAGTACTTC; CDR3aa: CATTEVVGSYEQYF
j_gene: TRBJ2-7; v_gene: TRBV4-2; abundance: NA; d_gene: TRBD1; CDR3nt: TGTGCCAGCAGCCAAGTGTTAGGGGGCAGGAACGAGCAGTACTTC; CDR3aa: CASSQVLGGRNEQYF
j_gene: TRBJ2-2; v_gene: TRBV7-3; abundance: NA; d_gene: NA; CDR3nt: TGTGCCAGCAGCCCGACGGGAGTGAGGACCGGGGAGCTGTTTTTT; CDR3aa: CASSPTGVRTGELFF
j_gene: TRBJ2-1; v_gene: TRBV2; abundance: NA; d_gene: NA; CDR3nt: TGTGCCAGCAGAAGGGACTCTCTCAATGAGCAGTTCTTC; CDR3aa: CASRRDSLNEQFF
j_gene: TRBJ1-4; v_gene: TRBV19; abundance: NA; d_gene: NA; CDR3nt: TGTGCCAGTAGTACCGCCCGGGGCCCAAATGAAAAACTGTTTTTT; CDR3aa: CASSTARGPNEKLFF
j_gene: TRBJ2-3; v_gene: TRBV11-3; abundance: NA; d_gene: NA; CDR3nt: TGTGCCAGCAGTCGAACAGGGTTAGATACGCAGTATTTT; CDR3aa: CASSRTGLDTQYF
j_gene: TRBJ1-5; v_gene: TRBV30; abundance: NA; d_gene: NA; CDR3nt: TGTGCCTACTCCTCAGGTGGCAATCAGCCCCAGCATTTT; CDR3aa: CAYSSGGNQPQHF
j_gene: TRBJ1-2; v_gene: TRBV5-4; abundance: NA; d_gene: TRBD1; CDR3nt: TGTGCCAGCAGCCCACCGGGACAGATTTATGGCTACACCTTC; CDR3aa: CASSPPGQIYGYTF
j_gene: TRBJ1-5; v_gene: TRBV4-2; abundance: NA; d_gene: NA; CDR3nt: TGTGCCAGCCGGCCGGCAGGTTATCATAGCAATCAGCCCCAGCATTTT; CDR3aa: CASRPAGYHSNQPQHF
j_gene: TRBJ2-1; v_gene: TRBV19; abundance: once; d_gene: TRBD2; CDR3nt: TGTGCCAGTAGTATTAGCGGGAGGGTGAATGAGCAGTTCTTC; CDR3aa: CASSISGRVNEQFF
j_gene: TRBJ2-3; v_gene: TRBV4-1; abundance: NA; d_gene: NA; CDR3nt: TGCGCCAGCAGCCAGGCGACAGACTCAAGCACAGATACGCAGTATTTT; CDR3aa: CASSQATDSSTDTQYF
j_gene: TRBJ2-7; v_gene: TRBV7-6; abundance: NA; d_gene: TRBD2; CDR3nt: TGTGCCAGCAGCTCATCCCAGGACGGGAGGCGTTATAGCTCCTACGAGCAGTACTTC; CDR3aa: CASSSSQDGRRYSSYEQYF
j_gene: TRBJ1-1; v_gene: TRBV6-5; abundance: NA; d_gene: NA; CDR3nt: TGTGCCAGCAGCCTTGGTCCTGAAGCTTTCTTT; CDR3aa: CASSLGPEAFF
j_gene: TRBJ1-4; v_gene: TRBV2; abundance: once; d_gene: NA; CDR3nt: TGTGCCAGCAGTCCCGGATTCCCGGGAAAACTGTTTTTT; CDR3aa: CASSPGFPGKLFF
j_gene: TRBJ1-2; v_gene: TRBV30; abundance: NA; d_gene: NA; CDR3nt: TGTGCCTGGAGTGTATTTGGGGATGGCTACACCTTC; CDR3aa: CAWSVFGDGYTF
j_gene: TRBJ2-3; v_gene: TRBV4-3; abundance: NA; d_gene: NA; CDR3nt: TGCGCCAGCAGCCGCGGCGGGATGGGAGGAGGGCAGGGTGGAGATACGCAGTATTTT; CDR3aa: CASSRGGMGGGQGGDTQYF
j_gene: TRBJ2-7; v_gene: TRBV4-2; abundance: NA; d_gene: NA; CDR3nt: TGTGCCAGCAGTCCACGTGGTAGCGAGGCCTACGAGCAGTACTTC; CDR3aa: CASSPRGSEAYEQYF
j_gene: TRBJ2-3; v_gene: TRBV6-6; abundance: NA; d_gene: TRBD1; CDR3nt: TGTGCCAGCAGTTACAGCAAGGGGGCGGGTGAGGATACGCAGTATTTT; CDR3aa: CASSYSKGAGEDTQYF
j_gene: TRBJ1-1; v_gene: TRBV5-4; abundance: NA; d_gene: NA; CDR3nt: TGTGCCAGCAGCCGCGGGTTAGCCACTGAAGCTTTCTTT; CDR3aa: CASSRGLATEAFF
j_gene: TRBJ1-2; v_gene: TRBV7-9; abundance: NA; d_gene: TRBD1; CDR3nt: TGTGCCAGCAGCTTAGGGACCAACCGGGACAGGGTCTATGGCTACACCTTC; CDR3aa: CASSLGTNRDRVYGYTF
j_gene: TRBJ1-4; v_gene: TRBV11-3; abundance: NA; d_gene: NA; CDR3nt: TGTGCCAGCAGCGAAAAGGGACAATCGAGAGAAAAACTGTTTTTT; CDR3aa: CASSEKGQSREKLFF
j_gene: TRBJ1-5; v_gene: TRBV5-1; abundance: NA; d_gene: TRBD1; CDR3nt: TGCGCCAGCAGCTCGGGACAGGGAGGACCCCAGCATTTT; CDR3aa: CASSSGQGGPQHF
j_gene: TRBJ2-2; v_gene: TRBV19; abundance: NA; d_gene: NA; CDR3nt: TGTGCCAGTAGTAGACAGCCTTACACCGGGGAGCTGTTTTTT; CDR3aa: CASSRQPYTGELFF
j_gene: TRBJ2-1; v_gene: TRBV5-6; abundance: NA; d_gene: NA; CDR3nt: TGTGCCAGCAGCTTGGATCCCGGAACCCACAATGAGCAGTTCTTC; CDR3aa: CASSLDPGTHNEQFF
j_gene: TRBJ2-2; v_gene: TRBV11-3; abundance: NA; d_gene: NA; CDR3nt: TGTGCCAGCAACCTATTGGGGGCTGTGGGCGGGGAGCTGTTTTTT; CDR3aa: CASNLLGAVGGELFF
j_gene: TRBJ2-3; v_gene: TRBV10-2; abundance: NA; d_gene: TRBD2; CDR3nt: TGCGCCAGCAGCGGGAAAGGACTAGCGGGAGGCACTAGCACAGATACGCAGTATTTT; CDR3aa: CASSGKGLAGGTSTDTQYF
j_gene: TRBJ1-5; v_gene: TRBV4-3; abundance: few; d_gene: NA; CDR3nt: TGCGCCAGCAGCCAATTAATAGGGCAGCCCCAGCATTTT; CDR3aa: CASSQLIGQPQHF
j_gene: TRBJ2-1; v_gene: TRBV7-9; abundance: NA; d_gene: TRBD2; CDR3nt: TGTGCCAGCAGCTCGCCACTAGCGGGCGCTTACAATGAGCAGTTCTTC; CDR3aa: CASSSPLAGAYNEQFF